This T cell receptor beta chain was observed in a study of cytomegalovirus exposure and HLA in healthy donors. Study-level results: Most TCR beta V segments were productive about 87% or about 30% of the time in an earlier analysis. A later analysis found TCR association rates differed by HLA locus, highest for DRB1 and lowest for HLA-C.

Every donor was a healthy person donating bone marrow. Trimming removed 4 bases at V and 0 bases at J, with 11 bases between. In germline, CDR1 is SGHRS, CDR2 YFSETQ. The CDR3 covers 16 residues. 13 Jbeta primers and 60 Vbeta primers were used for the PCR. Per the original data handling: Tens of millions of unique TCR beta chains, about 10 million of them shared, were counted by a later analysis. This table comes from immunoSEQ multiplex PCR, and its TCRdb copy is limited to in-frame clones, with some not included. The V and J calls and the clone size are those of that table, but D and trimming were determined from the DNA. The repertoire holds tens of thousands of clones, with just under 70% as singletons. Turning to this clone: What it binds is not known.

Material for sequencing was PBMCs. The J gene is TRBJ2-6, the V gene TRBV5-1; D may be TRBD2 (6 bases). This sequence originates from a man aged 50 or older in good health and CMV-seronegative. CDR3 loop: CASSQDGSSGANVLTF. CDR3 nucleotide sequence: TGCGCCAGCAGCCAAGACGGGAGCTCTGGGGCCAACGTCCTGACTTTC.